Presented here are 11 T cell receptor beta chains from one specimen sequenced in a study of control samples from healthy donors and cancer patients. This table comes from immunoSEQ multiplex PCR, and its TCRdb copy is limited to in-frame clones, with some not included. Found here are tens of thousands of clones, roughly 93% of them singletons; the top ten hold approximately 3%. The sequenced material came from blood. The receptors originated from a woman younger than 45 in good health.

The rearrangement joins TRBV5-6 to TRBJ1-1; D is uncertain. The CDR3 has 12 amino acids. Trimming cost V 4 bases and J 7 bases, with 11 bases left between them. Germline V lookup: CDR1 SGHDT, CDR2 YYEEEE. CDR3 residues: CASSQGPVEAFF. CDR3 sequence (DNA): TGTGCCAGCAGCCAAGGCCCGGTTGAAGCTTTCTTT.

The J gene is TRBJ1-1, the V gene TRBV5-4; weak D call: TRBD1 (6 bases). This CDR3 is built from 14 residues. The V gene lost 3 bases and the J gene lost 3 bases, with 12 bases spanning the gap. From germline, CDR1 is SGHNT and CDR2 YYREEE (reference sequence). As DNA, the CDR3 is TGTGCCAGCAGCTCACACAGGGAGGACACTGAAGCTTTCTTT. Protein: CASSSHREDTEAFF.

The V gene is TRBV25-1, the J gene TRBJ1-1; D gene ambiguous. The CDR3 length is 12 residues. The germline gives CDR1 MGHDK, CDR2 SYGVNS. V lost 5 bases and J 1 base, leaving 5 bases between the germline ends. CDR3 DNA: TGTGCCAGCAGTAGAACGAACACTGAAGCTTTCTTT. It yields the protein CASSRTNTEAFF.

V is TRBV28 and J is TRBJ1-6; D is undetermined. V dropped 3 bases and J dropped 7 bases, with 4 bases sitting between them. The length of the CDR3 is 12 residues. Germline V lookup: CDR1 MDHEN, CDR2 SYDVKM. CDR3 DNA sequence: TGTGCCAGCAGTTTGTTGAATTCACCCCTCCACTTT. The encoded protein is CASSLLNSPLHF.

This clone was detected once. CDR3 in amino acids: CASSESETLNTGELFF. CDR3 in DNA: TGTGCCAGCAGTGAATCAGAGACTTTGAACACCGGGGAGCTGTTTTTT. This chain links TRBV25-1 with TRBJ2-2; D remains ambiguous. CDR3 size: 16 residues. CDR1 and CDR2 from the germline V gene are MGHDK and SYGVNS. Trimming stripped 1 base from V and 1 base from J, with 10 bases between.

CDR3 coding DNA: TGTGCCAGCGGGGGAAGGTCGGAACTGTTTTTT. Its protein product is CASGGRSELFF. The gene calls are TRBV12-3 or TRBV12-4 and TRBJ1-4, with D possibly matching TRBD1 (5 bases). V was cut by 8 bases and J by 12 bases, with 13 bases left in between. This CDR3 comprises 11 residues.

This chain uses TRBV11-3 with TRBJ2-3; D uncertain. Germline V gene data show CDR1 as SGHNT and CDR2 as YENEEA. V was clipped by 4 bases and J by 0 bases, with 8 bases between them. This CDR3 is built from 14 residues. In DNA form, the CDR3 reads TGTGCCAGCAGCTGGGGTTCTAGCACAGATACGCAGTATTTT. This translates into CASSWGSSTDTQYF.

The V call is TRBV6-5, the J call TRBJ1-3; 8 bases are shared with TRBD1. The ends lost 5 bases at V and 3 bases at J; junction bases unmatched: 3. The CDR3 is 14 amino acids. Germline CDR1 is MNHEY and CDR2 is SVGAGI. The chain's CDR3 is CASSPGGSGNTIYF. In DNA form, the CDR3 reads TGTGCCAGCAGTCCAGGGGGCAGTGGAAACACCATATATTTT.

V usage is TRBV30 and J usage is TRBJ1-2; D possibly corresponds to TRBD1 (6 bases). V was pared by 2 bases and J by 2 bases, with 21 bases between. The CDR3 consists of 17 residues. Germline lookup yields CDR1 GTSNPN and CDR2 SVGIG (reference sequence). As DNA, the CDR3 is TGTGCCTGGAGTTCCCTAGCCGGGACACATGTGAACTATGGCTACACCTTC. It codes for CAWSSLAGTHVNYGYTF.

This chain links TRBV30 with TRBJ1-6; D ambiguous. Per the germline V gene, CDR1 is GTSNPN and CDR2 is SVGIG (reference sequence). This CDR3 has 14 residues. The ends were cut back, 2 bases at V and 6 bases at J, with 11 bases in the middle. CDR3 sequence (DNA): TGTGCCTGGAGTCTCGTTTCTGGTAATTCACCCCTCCACTTT. Amino acids: CAWSLVSGNSPLHF.

CDR3 sequence reads: CASSLVGTGYEQYF. The CDR3 DNA reads as TGTGCCAGCAGCTTGGTAGGGACAGGCTACGAGCAGTACTTC. V is TRBV5-5 and J is TRBJ2-7; 8 bases align to TRBD1. The germline gives CDR1 SGHKS, CDR2 YYEKEE (reference sequence). The V and J ends lost 0 bases and 3 bases, in that order; junction bases with no gene match: 2. The CDR3 is 14 amino acids.